This T cell receptor (beta chain) emerged from a study of beta chain features in type 1 diabetes. Across the study: Regarding age, gender and cell yields, patients proved similar to healthy donors. Investigators examined 107,917,701 sorted cells across all samples.

Regarding the study as a whole: Sampled from patients, naive, central memory and Treg TCRB repertoires appeared more similar than those sampled from healthy donors.

A note on this clone: Its specificity is not known.

V dropped 1 base and J dropped 7; count of bases not matched to a gene: 3. Per the germline V gene, CDR1 is SGHTA and CDR2 is FQGNSA. This CDR3 spans 14 amino acids. Expressed TCRB transcripts were sequenced, since all the RNA that had been isolated was reverse transcribed. The assay was immunoSEQ multiplex PCR, and TCRdb's table has in-frame clones only and misses some. The sample records about 240,000 clones, about 26% being singletons. V gene TRBV7-2 combines with J gene TRBJ2-1; 8 nucleotides align to TRBD2. The TCR comes from a man in his thirties or forties in good health. The source material was central memory CD4+ T cells from blood. The CDR3 coding sequence is TGTGCCAGCAGCTTAGAGCGGGGGAATAATGAGCAGTTCTTC. This codes for CASSLERGNNEQFF.